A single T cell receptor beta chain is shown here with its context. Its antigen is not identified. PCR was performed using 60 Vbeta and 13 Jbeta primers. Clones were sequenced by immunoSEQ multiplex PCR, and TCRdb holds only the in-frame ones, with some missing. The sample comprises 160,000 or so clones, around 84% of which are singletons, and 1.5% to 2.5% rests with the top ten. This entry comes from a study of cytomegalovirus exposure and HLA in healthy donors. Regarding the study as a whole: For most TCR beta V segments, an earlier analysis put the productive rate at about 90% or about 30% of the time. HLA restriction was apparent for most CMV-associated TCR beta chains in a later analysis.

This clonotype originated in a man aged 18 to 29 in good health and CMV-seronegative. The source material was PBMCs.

Here the CDR3 reads CASSPGLAAEKLFF. For the CDR3, the DNA is TGTGCCAGCTCACCAGGTTTGGCCGCTGAAAAACTGTTTTTT. The chain carries TRBV18 and TRBJ1-4; D remains ambiguous. Germline V gene data show CDR1 as KGHSH and CDR2 as LQKENI. The CDR3 is 14 residues long. Deletions cut 2 bases from V and 7 bases from J, with 11 bases between.